Detailed here is one T cell receptor beta chain. The target of this receptor is not known. No per-base quality is available; no much larger clone lies one base away. Trimming at the junction amounts to 2 bases on V and 9 bases on J, and the germline ends lie 11 bases apart. Measured from the cysteine to the phenylalanine, the CDR3 is 13 residues long. Just CDR3 DNA is preserved here, 39 bases in frame from base 1. CDR1 and CDR2, per the germline V gene (reference sequence), are SEHNR and FQNEAQ. The data were obtained in a study of cytomegalovirus exposure and HLA in healthy donors (dated 2017 in TCRdb). General notes on the study: An earlier analysis of 587 of the donors reported 276 Gb of sequence data and around 110 million unique TCR beta sequences obtained from about 170 million T cells. About 300 gigabases of sequencing data and 80 million or so unique TCR sequences were included in an early release covering 550 to 650 HLA-typed donors. The genetic ancestry cluster associated with self-reported Caucasian donors included 81% of the roughly 390 genotyped donors. The aim of the study was to test whether cataloging public T cell receptors could identify signatures of past pathogen exposure. The T cell repertoires of 666 subjects were profiled by immunosequencing and related to cytomegalovirus serostatus. A separate validation cohort of 100 to 150 different subjects was used in addition to the approximately 670-subject first cohort. To predict cytomegalovirus infection status, the study brought together high-throughput TCR immunosequencing, statistical association of individual TCRs with disease status, and machine learning. A later analysis re-analyzed previously published TCR beta repertoires from 650 to 800 donors and added high-resolution HLA genotyping to study TCR occurrence patterns. Rather than drawing on any new phenotypic data, the later analysis identified candidate immune exposures from TCR beta sequences and the way those sequences occurred across donors. An earlier analysis of approximately 580 of the donors used high-throughput TCR beta sequencing to judge whether each TCR beta V gene segment behaved as functional or pseudogenic. Donor age, sex, ethnicity and CMV serostatus were compiled alongside the repertoire data. A later genetic analysis took genome-wide SNP genotypes for about 65% of the roughly 670 donors and used that subset as a discovery cohort. All discovery cohort repertoires had been generated on a single sequencing platform. HLA typing included class I and class II loci at four-digit resolution. Typing coverage differed by locus: A, B, C, DRB1 and DQB1 were typed in roughly 629-630 donors, DQA1 in 500 to 550, DPA1 in some 600, and DPB1 in just under 490. Because of strong linkage in the cohort, roughly five DR-DQ haplotypes were treated as single units for association and clustering. Across some 400 genotyped donors of the cohort, an average of about 240,000 unique TCR beta nucleotide sequences per donor were sequenced, and roughly 18% of those sequences were non-productive. Study-wide conclusions, independent of this receptor: This cohort had only TCR beta chains sequenced, and the lack of alpha or paired-chain data limited which features could be detected. A total of 164 TCR beta chains were listed by the study as associated with cytomegalovirus. Assigning TCR associations to individual alleles was difficult when HLA alleles, especially DR and DQ, strongly co-occurred. In a later analysis, HLA-associated TCR beta chains showed more clonal expansion and lower generation probabilities than non-associated chains that were equally common. In an earlier analysis of a few hundred of the donors, most TCR beta V segments were observed in productive rearrangements about 87% or about 30% of the time, broadly matching IMGT annotations. A later genetic analysis associated a missense DCLRE1C variant with V-gene and J-gene trimming of TCR beta chains, and an independent cohort replicated the association. A later analysis found that most CMV-associated TCR beta chains appeared HLA-restricted, with HLA associations seemingly driven largely by CMV exposure. In both the original and validation cohorts, the classifier was reported to diagnose cytomegalovirus status with high specificity and sensitivity. Because the 87-base-pair reads could not distinguish some IMGT-functional V segments, including TRBV6-2 and TRBV6-3, those segments were excluded. Correlated functional status among segregating V segments might be attributable to linkage disequilibrium, but an unknown experimental factor could not be ruled out. The authors suggested that the approach could potentially be extended to other disease states and immunological phenotypes. A further reported finding was that TCR beta sequences accurately predicted the HLA-A and HLA-B alleles for most subjects in the first cohort. In a later analysis, 15,000 to 20,000 TCR beta sequences were associated with specific HLA alleles at a false discovery rate of 0.05. A later analysis reported that several top co-occurrence clusters appeared linked to parvovirus B19, influenza, CMV and Epstein-Barr virus. In a later genetic analysis, fewer N-insertions in productive TCRs were reported among donors in an Asian-associated ancestry cluster than the 666-donor mean. The presence/absence analyses assumed that sequencing depth was roughly uniform across donors, and that assumption may not be true. A later analysis found that TCR association rates varied across HLA loci, with DRB1 alleles showing the most associated TCRs and HLA-C alleles the fewest. While some public TCRs were present in many individuals, most TCR sequences turned up only very rarely across donors. HLA typing was unavailable for some donors at each locus, so association tests used only the typed subset. Because counts were too low, around 17 rarely observed V segments, including chromosome 9 orphons, were left out of the earlier analysis of 587 of the donors. In vitro tests confirmed that a few of the cytomegalovirus-associated TCR beta chains recognize cytomegalovirus antigens. A cluster of highly shared sequence variants was judged likely to represent a technical artifact of the sequencing pipeline. The only immune exposure information available for the cohort was CMV serostatus.

Library construction relied on the immunoSEQ multiplex PCR assay. The multiplex PCR relied on a mix of 60 forward primers for TCR Vbeta segments and 13 reverse primers for TCR Jbeta segments. A multiplex PCR assay on genomic DNA amplified the CDR3 region of rearranged TCR beta genes. Amplified TCR beta libraries were sequenced as 87-base-pair reads on the Illumina HiSeq System. The original pipeline was this. A later analysis tallied roughly 76 million unique TCR beta chains across the 666 repertoires, and around 9.9 million of those chains were shared by two or more donors. Raw reads were error-corrected and collapsed into unique sequences with a nearest-neighbor algorithm that merged closely related sequences to remove PCR and sequencing errors. To assign V, D and J gene segments, CDR3 sequences were aligned to IMGT reference sequences. For a sequence to be retained, at least a six-nucleotide match to both a V gene segment and a J gene segment was required. A rearrangement was called productive if the CDR3 had no stop codons and remained in frame with V and J, and every other rearrangement was called non-productive. Following IMGT convention, CDR3 was defined as the stretch from the second conserved V-encoded cysteine up to the conserved J-encoded phenylalanine. Sequences without an unambiguous match to a single V gene segment were excluded from the earlier analysis of a few hundred of the donors. An earlier analysis of roughly 590 of the donors called V segments functional above 56.7% productive rearrangements and segregating when the between-donor standard deviation exceeded 5%. A statistical classification framework was built for diagnosing cytomegalovirus status from the catalog of TCR beta chain sequences. V and J gene assignment, in a later analysis, came from comparing TCR nucleotide sequences with IMGT/GENE-DB human TR gene sequences. Using the TCRdist pipeline, a later analysis assigned CDR3 sequences along with most-parsimonious VDJ recombination scenarios. In a later analysis, every TCR beta chain was defined by the combination of its CDR3 amino acid sequence and its V-gene family, and reads without a unique V-gene family were dropped. A later analysis removed 450 to 600 highly shared, low-generation-probability nucleotide sequences to deal with suspected cross-contamination and a sequencing artifact. In a later analysis, a clonal expansion index for each public chain was calculated from normalized within-repertoire ranks of inferred template counts. A later analysis computed generation probabilities with a VDJ recombination model fitted to out-of-frame rearrangements, and checked the results against IGoR. In a later analysis, hypergeometric tests were used to score TCR-TCR, TCR-HLA and TCR-CMV co-occurrence, with a repertoire-size bias correction applied to TCR pairs. In a later analysis, false discovery rates were estimated by permuting HLA or CMV assignments 20 times. In a later analysis, co-occurring TCRs were grouped with DBSCAN, and TCRdist sequence similarity was added when clustering was performed within HLA-allele-positive subsets. For co-occurrence clustering, repertoires with fewer than 30,000 or more than 120,000 public chains were excluded, along with about five repertoires with anomalous nucleotide sharing. The table comes from immuneACCESS by way of TCRdb, which keeps in-frame sequences with V and J called. Part of the clones is missing from these tables; in studies checked, under half for an unresolved V gene and the rest for unknown reasons. The V and J calls and clone size come from that table; D and trimming were worked out from the DNA. In all, the sample holds about 250,000 clones, and around 90% of those were seen once. Clones ranked in the top ten supply 1.5% to 2% of the sample.

The cohort was made up of about 670 healthy bone marrow donors. Cohort members were all nominally healthy when sampled, although unrecorded immune exposures were likely present. The donor tested CMV seronegative and was one of the 352 seronegative cohort members. A peripheral blood sample was collected from each donor, and TCR beta sequencing was performed on peripheral blood mononuclear cells. The Qiagen DNeasy Blood Extraction Kit was used to extract genomic DNA from the blood cell samples. The sample taken for sequencing was PBMCs. The rearranged segments are TRBV7-9 and TRBJ2-1, with the identity of the D gene unclear. This TCR derives from a girl aged 2-10 years in good health and CMV-seronegative. The bases read TGTGCCAGCAGCTTACTCGACAACGCTGAGCAGTTCTTC. Its translation reads: CASSLLDNAEQFF.